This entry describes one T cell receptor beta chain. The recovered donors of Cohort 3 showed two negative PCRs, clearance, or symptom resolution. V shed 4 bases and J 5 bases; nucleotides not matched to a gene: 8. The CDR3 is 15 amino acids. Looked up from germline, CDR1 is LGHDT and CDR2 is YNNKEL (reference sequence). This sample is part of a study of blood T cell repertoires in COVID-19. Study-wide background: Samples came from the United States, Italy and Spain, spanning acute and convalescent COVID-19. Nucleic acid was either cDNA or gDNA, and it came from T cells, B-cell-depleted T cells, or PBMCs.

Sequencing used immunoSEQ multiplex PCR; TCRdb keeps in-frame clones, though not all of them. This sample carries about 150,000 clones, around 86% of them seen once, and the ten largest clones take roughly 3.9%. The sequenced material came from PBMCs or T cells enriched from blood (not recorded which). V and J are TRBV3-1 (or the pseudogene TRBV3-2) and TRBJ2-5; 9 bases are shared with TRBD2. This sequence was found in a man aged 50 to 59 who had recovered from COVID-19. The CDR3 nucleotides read TGTGCCAGCAGCCTTGGGACTAGCCTCGCGGAGACCCAGTACTTC. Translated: CASSLGTSLAETQYF.